The clone carrying this T cell receptor beta chain was counted between two and nine times. Its specificity is unknown. The isolated RNA, all of it, was reverse transcribed, so expressed TCRB transcripts were what got sequenced. Profiling relied on immunoSEQ multiplex PCR, and the TCRdb table lists in-frame clones only, not all of them. The table lists 250,000 to 300,000 clones, approximately 24% of them singletons. The data are from a study of beta chain features in type 1 diabetes. Points from the study as a whole: Among patients with Type 1 diabetes, TCRB CDR3s were moderately but significantly shorter in every one of the four CD4+ subsets.

The TCR sequence derives from a woman aged 25 to 39 with type 1 diabetes. The sample consisted of naive CD4+ T cells from blood.

CDR3 in amino acids: CASSLGLGAGESDTQYF. In DNA, the CDR3 is TGTGCCAGCAGCTTAGGTCTTGGGGCGGGAGAATCGGATACGCAGTATTTT. V and J are TRBV7-8 and TRBJ2-3, with 7 bases lining up with TRBD2. With V trimmed by 1 base and J by 6 bases, 13 bases remained unmatched. The CDR3 runs 17 residues. The germline gives CDR1 SGHVS, CDR2 FQNEAQ.